This entry features one TCR beta chain sequence. Antigen unknown. The PCR used 60 Vbeta and 13 Jbeta primers. Generated by immunoSEQ multiplex PCR, the TCRdb table keeps only in-frame clones and is missing some. The data contain over 150,000 clones, 65% to 80% of them singletons. This entry is derived from a study of cytomegalovirus exposure and HLA in healthy donors. V dropped 3 bases and J dropped 4 bases, with 13 bases sitting between them. The CDR3 is 14 amino acids. Germline V gene lookup returns CDR1 LNHDA and CDR2 SQIVND (reference sequence). Whole-study results and caveats: Among CMV-associated TCR beta chains, most appeared HLA-restricted in a later analysis. CMV serostatus was the sole immune exposure information available. Generally TCR sequences proved uncommon, though certain public TCRs appeared in numerous donors.

V usage is TRBV19 and J usage is TRBJ2-7; possibly TRBD2 for D (5 bases). The clonotype was recovered from a man between 40 and 49 years old in good health and CMV-seronegative. Sequenced sample: PBMCs. Here the CDR3 reads CASSIGASSYEQYF. Here the CDR3 DNA reads TGTGCCAGTAGTATCGGCGCTAGCTCTTACGAGCAGTACTTC.